The present T cell receptor (beta chain) was sequenced within a study of cytomegalovirus exposure and HLA in healthy donors. Primers for the PCR totalled 60 Vbeta and 13 Jbeta. Method: immunoSEQ multiplex PCR; TCRdb's copy keeps in-frame clones and lacks some. The profile covers approximately 150,000 clones, with under 85% appearing a single time and roughly 4.5% taken by the ten largest. V dropped 3 bases and J dropped 6 bases, with 14 bases sitting between them. The CDR3 is 14 residues long. Germline CDR1 is SGHTS and CDR2 is YDEGEE. The TCR originated in a man aged 45-65 years in good health and CMV-seropositive. The chain is built from TRBV5-8 and TRBJ2-3; TRBD2 is a possible D gene (6 bases). The material sequenced was PBMCs. The CDR3 loop reads CASSYPRGLDTQYF. In nucleotides, the CDR3 is TGTGCCAGCAGCTATCCGCGGGGTCTCGATACGCAGTATTTT.